The 11 T cell receptor beta chains in this list originate from one sample, sequenced in a study of technical replicates of blood from several donors. The repertoire was sequenced with immunoSEQ multiplex PCR; TCRdb's copy has only in-frame clones and lacks some. The sample contains around 76,000 clones, over 80% of which appear only once. Source material: T cells isolated from PBMCs. These receptors all stem from a human donor in good health.

The chain is built from TRBV11-3 and TRBJ1-4; 8 bases line up with TRBD1. V lost 3 bases and J lost 6; bases outside the gene matches: 21. The CDR3 has 20 amino acids. Germline-derived CDR1 and CDR2 are SGHNT and YENEEA. The CDR3 region is CASSFDLGDRGEGRDEKLFF. The CDR3 nucleotides read TGTGCCAGCAGCTTCGATTTGGGTGACAGGGGAGAGGGAAGAGATGAAAAACTGTTTTTT.

The chain has TRBV28 and TRBJ1-4; the D gene is possibly TRBD1 (5 bases). The CDR3 contains 16 residues. Trimming removed 6 bases at V and 4 bases at J, with 18 bases between. CDR1 is MDHEN and CDR2 is SYDVKM in the germline V gene. The chain's CDR3 is CASRLDLGARNEKLFF. The DNA of the CDR3 is TGTGCCAGCAGACTGGACCTAGGGGCGCGTAATGAAAAACTGTTTTTT.

The chain is built from TRBV7-6 and TRBJ1-4; 8 bases map to TRBD1. Per germline, CDR1 SGHVS and CDR2 FNYEAQ. Losses at the gene ends were 1 base for V and 8 bases for J; bases not matched to a gene: 27. The CDR3 is 22 residues long. CDR3 sequence (DNA): TGTGCCAGCAGCTTAGACCCACCGGGTCCCCCAGGGGGCCTAGGAGCAGGGGAAAAACTGTTTTTT. Its translation is CASSLDPPGPPGGLGAGEKLFF.

The chain recombines TRBV7-9 with TRBJ1-1; D is uncertain. V was clipped by 4 bases and J by 0 bases, with 6 bases between them. Germline values: CDR1 SEHNR, CDR2 FQNEAQ (reference sequence). The CDR3 is made up of 13 amino acids. The CDR3 is CASSSTMNTEAFF. CDR3 in DNA: TGTGCCAGCAGCTCTACCATGAACACTGAAGCTTTCTTT.

This clone was detected once. The genes are TRBV7-8 and TRBJ2-7; 8 positions agree with TRBD1. V was pared by 5 bases and J by 5 bases, with 8 bases of the junction left unmatched. The germline V gene encodes CDR1 SGHVS and CDR2 FQNEAQ. The CDR3 has 14 residues. CDR3 sequence reads: CASSTRDRLDEQYF. The CDR3 DNA reads TGTGCCAGCAGCACAAGGGACAGGCTGGACGAGCAGTACTTC.

V is TRBV28 and J is TRBJ1-1; 8 bases fit TRBD1. Germline CDR1 reads MDHEN; CDR2 reads SYDVKM. The junction had 13 bases not matched to a gene; V was cut back by 4 bases and J by 9 bases. The CDR3 consists of 15 residues. CDR3 in amino acids: CASSYIGTGLDQAFF. CDR3 bases: TGTGCCAGCAGTTATATAGGGACAGGACTCGATCAAGCTTTCTTT. Complete variable domain (other parts from reference TRBV28 and TRBJ1-1): DVKVTQSSRYLVKRTGEKVFLECVQDMDHENMFWYRQDPGLGLRLIYFSYDVKMKEKGDIPEGYSVSREKKERFSLILESASTNQTSMYLCASSYIGTGLDQAFFGQGTRLTVV.

The chain employs TRBV27 and TRBJ2-7; 7 bases align to TRBD1. Germline CDR1 is MNHEY and CDR2 is SMNVEV (reference sequence). This CDR3 spans 14 amino acids. The J segment lost 3 bases and the V segment lost 3 bases, leaving 5 bases of the junction unmatched. The CDR3 spells CASSLGQGVYEQYF. CDR3 sequence (DNA): TGTGCCAGCAGTTTGGGGCAGGGGGTCTACGAGCAGTACTTC.

V is TRBV7-3 and J is TRBJ2-3; 11 bases are shared with TRBD1. The germline gives CDR1 SGHTA, CDR2 FQGTGA. The V gene end was trimmed by 4 bases and the J gene end by 4 bases; junction bases not matched to a gene: 7. This CDR3 has 16 amino acids. Here the CDR3 reads CASSSLGQGVSDTQYF. Here the CDR3 DNA reads TGTGCCAGCAGCTCCCTGGGACAGGGGGTATCAGATACGCAGTATTTT.

The gene calls are TRBV9 and TRBJ2-3, with D perhaps TRBD1 (5 bases). V gave up 4 bases and J gave up 6 bases, with 18 bases separating them. The CDR3 runs 15 residues. Germline loops: CDR1 SGDLS, CDR2 YYNGEE. The DNA for the CDR3 is TGTGCCAGCAGCCCACTACGATGGGGCTCCGATACGCAGTATTTT. This codes for CASSPLRWGSDTQYF.

The chain has TRBV9 and TRBJ2-1; 11 bases fit TRBD2. With V trimmed by 0 bases and J by 4 bases, 3 bases remained unmatched. Germline CDR1 is SGDLS and CDR2 is YYNGEE. There are 16 residues in the CDR3. The CDR3 spells CASSVGASGGYNEQFF. In DNA, the CDR3 is TGTGCCAGCAGCGTAGGGGCTAGCGGGGGGTACAATGAGCAGTTCTTC.

The chain is built from TRBV19 and TRBJ1-2; 10 bases agree with TRBD1. This CDR3 is 15 amino acids long. Germline lookup yields CDR1 LNHDA and CDR2 SQIVND (reference sequence). J was trimmed by 4 bases and V by 5 bases; bases with no gene match: 7. CDR3 sequence reads: CASSFGTGVFYGYTF. The CDR3 nucleotides read TGTGCCAGTAGTTTCGGGACAGGGGTTTTCTATGGCTACACCTTC. The full variable domain, with the rest looked up from reference TRBV19 and TRBJ1-2, is DGGITQSPKYLFRKEGQNVTLSCEQNLNHDAMYWYRQDPGQGLRLIYYSQIVNDFQKGDIAEGYSVSREKKESFPLTVTSAQKNPTAFYLCASSFGTGVFYGYTFGSGTRLTVV.